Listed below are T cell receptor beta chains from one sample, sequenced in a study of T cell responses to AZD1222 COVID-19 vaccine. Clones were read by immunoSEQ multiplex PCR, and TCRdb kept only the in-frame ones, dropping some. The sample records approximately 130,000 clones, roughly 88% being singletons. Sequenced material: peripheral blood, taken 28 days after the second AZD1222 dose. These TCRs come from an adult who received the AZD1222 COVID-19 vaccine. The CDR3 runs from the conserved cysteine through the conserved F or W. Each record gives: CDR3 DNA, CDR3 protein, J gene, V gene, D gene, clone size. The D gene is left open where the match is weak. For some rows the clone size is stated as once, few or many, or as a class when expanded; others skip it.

TGTGCCAGCAGTGAACGGGGACAGGGAGATGGCTACACCTTC,CASSERGQGDGYTF,TRBJ1-2,TRBV6-1,TRBD1,.
TGTGCCAGCAGTCGCCCCCGGGAGACCCAGTACTTC,CASSRPRETQYF,TRBJ2-5,TRBV28,.,.
TGTGCCAGCGCGACAGGGTACAGTGGCTACACCTTC,CASATGYSGYTF,TRBJ1-2,TRBV11-1,TRBD1,.
TGTGCCAGCAGTTCAGACCTTAGCAATCAGCCCCAGCATTTT,CASSSDLSNQPQHF,TRBJ1-5,TRBV27,.,.
TGTGCCAGCTCAGTCGGGACAGGGGGCAGCTACGAGCAGTACTTC,CASSVGTGGSYEQYF,TRBJ2-7,TRBV18,TRBD1,.
TGCGCCAGCAGCTACTTCGGACAGGGGGCTAATGAAAAACTGTTTTTT,CASSYFGQGANEKLFF,TRBJ1-4,TRBV5-1,TRBD1,.
TGTGCCAGCAGCCGGACTAGCCCCGGGGAGCTGTTTTTT,CASSRTSPGELFF,TRBJ2-2,TRBV7-3,TRBD2,.
TGTGCCAGTAGTACACAAGGAGACAGGCCGAACACTGAAGCTTTCTTT,CASSTQGDRPNTEAFF,TRBJ1-1,TRBV19,.,.
TGTGCCAGCAGCCAAACAGGGGAAGGCTATGGCTACACCTTC,CASSQTGEGYGYTF,TRBJ1-2,TRBV2,TRBD1,.
TGTGCCAGCAGGAGAGGAGGGGGGGAGTACAATGAGCAGTTCTTC,CASRRGGGEYNEQFF,TRBJ2-1,TRBV28,.,once
TGTGCCAGCAGCTCGGAACTCATGAGCACAGATACGCAGTATTTT,CASSSELMSTDTQYF,TRBJ2-3,TRBV7-2,.,.
TGTGCCAGCAGAGTGGGAGGGGGCTTGCACACGGGTACGCAGTATTTT,CASRVGGGLHTGTQYF,TRBJ2-3,TRBV28,.,.
TGTGCCTGGAGTGAGGGGGGTTCTGGAAACACCATATATTTT,CAWSEGGSGNTIYF,TRBJ1-3,TRBV30,.,.
TGTGCCAGCTCATCCTCGGTGGGGGCGGGCACTGAAGCTTTCTTT,CASSSSVGAGTEAFF,TRBJ1-1,TRBV18,.,.
.,CATSDFGTGSLTF,TRBJ1-2,TRBV24-1,.,.
TGTGCCAGCAGCGTAAGGGCCCTACCCGCTGAAGCTTTCTTT,CASSVRALPAEAFF,TRBJ1-1,TRBV7-2,.,once
TGTGCCAGCACCAGGGGAACGGTCCGCCAGCCCCAGCATTTT,CASTRGTVRQPQHF,TRBJ1-5,TRBV5-8,.,.
TGCGCCAGCAGCAAGGACTACTACGAGCAGTACTTC,CASSKDYYEQYF,TRBJ2-7,TRBV5-1,.,.
TGTGCCACCCGCGGTAGCGGGATAGGGCGTGAGACCCAGTACTTC,CATRGSGIGRETQYF,TRBJ2-5,TRBV15,TRBD2,.
TGTGCCAGCAGCTTAAATGGGGGTACCGGGGAGCTGTTTTTT,CASSLNGGTGELFF,TRBJ2-2,TRBV7-9,.,once
TGTGCCAGCAGCCAGGCCGGGACTAAACGATCGCCAGATACGCAGTATTTT,CASSQAGTKRSPDTQYF,TRBJ2-3,TRBV14,TRBD2,.
TGTGCCATCAGTGAGGGGGGGAACTATGGCTACACCTTC,CAISEGGNYGYTF,TRBJ1-2,TRBV10-3,.,.
TGTGCCAGCAGCTTGGGGCGGGCGGAGGCGGATGGCTACACCTTC,CASSLGRAEADGYTF,TRBJ1-2,TRBV7-9,.,.
TGTGCCAGCAGCTTACTAGCGGCTATCTACGAGCAGTACTTC,CASSLLAAIYEQYF,TRBJ2-7,TRBV7-2,TRBD2,few
TGTGCCAGCAGCTTAGGCAGGGTAAATTCACCCCTCCACTTT,CASSLGRVNSPLHF,TRBJ1-6,TRBV7-2,.,.
TGTGCCAGCAGTCCCCAGGCAGGTAATGAGCAGTTCTTC,CASSPQAGNEQFF,TRBJ2-1,TRBV6-2/TRBV6-3,.,.
TGTGCCTGGAGTCGACAGGGGGATCAGCCCCAGCATTTT,CAWSRQGDQPQHF,TRBJ1-5,TRBV30,TRBD1,.
TGCGCCAGCAGCTTGGCGGGGGGGAGCACAGATACGCAGTATTTT,CASSLAGGSTDTQYF,TRBJ2-3,TRBV5-1,TRBD2,once
TGTGCCTGGAGTCTTACCTACGAGCAGTACTTC,CAWSLTYEQYF,TRBJ2-7,TRBV30,.,.
TGTGCCAGCTCACCAATTCGCGGGGGAACCTACGAGCAGTACTTC,CASSPIRGGTYEQYF,TRBJ2-7,TRBV18,TRBD2,.
TGTGCCACACAAGGGACAGGGGGTACCTACGAGCAGTACTTC,CATQGTGGTYEQYF,TRBJ2-7,TRBV19,TRBD1,once
TGCGCCAGCAGCTTGGGGACAGGGGGTTTCTCCTATAATTCACCCCTCCACTTT,CASSLGTGGFSYNSPLHF,TRBJ1-6,TRBV5-1,TRBD1,.
TGTGCCAGCAGCCAGCTAGCGTCGGTGACAGATACGCAGTATTTT,CASSQLASVTDTQYF,TRBJ2-3,TRBV4-2,.,.
TGTGCTAGTGCCCCGGGGACCCACGGCCCTGGAAACACCATATATTTT,CASAPGTHGPGNTIYF,TRBJ1-3,TRBV12-5,.,.
TGTGCCAGCAGCCAAGATGGGACTAGGGATGAGCAGTTCTTC,CASSQDGTRDEQFF,TRBJ2-1,TRBV4-2,TRBD2,.
TGTGCCAGCAGCTTAGCGCTTAACTCTGGTGCTGAAGCTTTCTTT,CASSLALNSGAEAFF,TRBJ1-1,TRBV7-2,.,.
TGTGCCAGCTCCCCGCAAGGGACAGGGGCCGCTCCCTCTGGAAACACCATATATTTT,CASSPQGTGAAPSGNTIYF,TRBJ1-3,TRBV18,TRBD1,once
TGTGCCAGCAGCCAATCGCTTGGACAGGGGGCGGATGAGCAGTTCTTC,CASSQSLGQGADEQFF,TRBJ2-1,TRBV4-2,TRBD1,.
TGTGCCAGCAGTTACTCGAATCCGACCCCGTCGACGCAGTATTTT,CASSYSNPTPSTQYF,TRBJ2-3,TRBV6-5,.,.
TGCGCCAGCAGCGGGGAGACAGTGAACACTGAAGCTTTCTTT,CASSGETVNTEAFF,TRBJ1-1,TRBV5-1,.,.
TGTGCCAGCAGACCCTCGGACAGGGCATTTGCTTTCTTT,CASRPSDRAFAFF,TRBJ1-1,TRBV28,TRBD1,.
TGTGCCAGCAGCTGGGGGGTATATGAGCAGTTCTTC,CASSWGVYEQFF,TRBJ2-1,TRBV7-9,.,.
TGTGCCAGCATCCCGGACGGGAACACCGGGGAGCTGTTTTTT,CASIPDGNTGELFF,TRBJ2-2,TRBV3-1/TRBV3-2,.,.
TGTGCCAGCAGTCGAGGGACAACAAGCGCAACTAATGAAAAACTGTTTTTT,CASSRGTTSATNEKLFF,TRBJ1-4,TRBV6-6,.,.
TGCAGTGCCAGGCACGGGTACGAGCAGTACTTC,CSARHGYEQYF,TRBJ2-7,TRBV20-1,.,.
TGTGCCAGCAGCCAAGATCGGAAGGGACGGATTATGGGAACTGAAGCTTTCTTT,CASSQDRKGRIMGTEAFF,TRBJ1-1,TRBV3-1/TRBV3-2,.,.
TGTGCCAGCAGCGTGAGCCCCGCCATGAACACTGAAGCTTTCTTT,CASSVSPAMNTEAFF,TRBJ1-1,TRBV9,.,.
TGTGCCACCAGCAGGGGCGGGACTTGGGAGACTGAAGCTTTCTTT,CATSRGGTWETEAFF,TRBJ1-1,TRBV15,.,.
TGTGCCAGCAGCCCCTTCAGTACGGATAACGGCTACACCTTC,CASSPFSTDNGYTF,TRBJ1-2,TRBV27,.,.
TGTGCCAGCTCACCTACGGGGGGCCACACTGAAGCTTTCTTT,CASSPTGGHTEAFF,TRBJ1-1,TRBV18,.,.
TGTGCCAGCAGCCCCCCAGGGAATTATGGCTACACCTTC,CASSPPGNYGYTF,TRBJ1-2,TRBV6-5,.,.
TGTGCCAGCAGCTGGACAGGGTCCCTTAATCAGCCCCAGCATTTT,CASSWTGSLNQPQHF,TRBJ1-5,TRBV6-2/TRBV6-3,TRBD1,.
TGTGCCAGCAGTCCTGCAGGGGGAGGAAATGAAAAACTGTTTTTT,CASSPAGGGNEKLFF,TRBJ1-4,TRBV6-5,TRBD1,once
TGTGCCAGCAGTTACGCCCCCCTCCCTAACTATGGCTACACCTTC,CASSYAPLPNYGYTF,TRBJ1-2,TRBV6-5,.,.
TGTGCCAGCAGCTTGAGCCGGGACAGCGTTCTCTATGGCTACACCTTC,CASSLSRDSVLYGYTF,TRBJ1-2,TRBV11-3,TRBD1,.
TGTGCCAGCAGTTTCCGGACTAGCGCGTCCTACAATGAGCAGTTCTTC,CASSFRTSASYNEQFF,TRBJ2-1,TRBV27,TRBD2,.
TGTGCCAGCAGCTCGACAGGTCGTCGTAACGAGCAGTACTTC,CASSSTGRRNEQYF,TRBJ2-7,TRBV6-5,.,.
TGTGCCAGCAGCCTACTGGAAGGGACTCAGCCCCAGCATTTT,CASSLLEGTQPQHF,TRBJ1-5,TRBV7-8,.,once
TGCGCCAGCAGCGCCCAGCAAGAGACCCAGTACTTC,CASSAQQETQYF,TRBJ2-5,TRBV5-1,.,.